This TCR beta chain was recovered during a study of shared clonotypes between healthy human individuals (dated by TCRdb to 2020 to 2022). Broadly, across the study: A couple of women and a few men aged 18 to 49 years were included in the cohort. Per donor, three plates each were used for CD4 naive and CD4 memory, two for CD8 naive, and one for CD8 memory. To estimate repertoire size and how much clonotypes are shared between individuals, the study performed deep sequencing of blood TCR repertoires from roughly five healthy adults. To increase sequencing depth and limit assay-specific biases, different laboratories used diverse techniques to prepare libraries and sequence TCR repertoires. Between about 0.94 and 8.9 billion PBMCs per donor were obtained by leukapheresis.

Using the deep immunoSEQ assay, TCR CDR3 regions were amplified from genomic DNA by multiplex PCR. Genomic DNA extracted from each cell subset was distributed evenly over all wells of several immunoSEQ 96-well plates, and each plate served as one replicate. For sorted subsets, approximately 210 ng genomic DNA, equal to 25,000 to 35,000 T cell genomes, was loaded into each replicate PCR. Purified libraries were measured with a Qubit 3.0 fluorometer, size-checked on a Bioanalyzer 2100, and measured again with the KAPA Library Quantification kit. Every immunoSEQ 96-well plate was sequenced on a dedicated single-read 150-cycle Illumina NextSeq 550 flow cell. For the original study's pipeline: Because only junctional sequences without quality scores were contained in the immunoSEQ output, filtering matching that applied to full-length reads could not be performed. To assign V/J genes and CDR3, sequences were annotated against IMGT germline references using PyIR, a Python wrapper for IgBLAST v1.9. Any read was removed if the V/J assignment was weak (E-value above 1e-6), the CDR3 was missing, or the read contained stop codons, out-of-frame junctions, or ambiguous translated residues. A V3J clonotype was defined by an identical inferred V gene, J gene, and CDR3 amino acid sequence. To compute the percentage overlap between repertoires, the number of shared unique clonotypes was divided by the size of the smaller repertoire. Three approaches were used to assess repertoire richness: RTK rarefaction, the Chao1 estimator, and Recon v2.1 estimates of unobserved clonotypes. For all TCRbeta clonotypes obtained by the gDNA method from a few donors, generation probabilities were computed with OLGA. Entries here come from immuneACCESS through TCRdb and include only in-frame sequences with V and J called. Some clones fail to appear in such tables; in the studies checked, an unresolved V gene covers under half of the shortfall, and the cause of the remainder is unknown. V and J calls and clone size are those listed in that table; D and trimming were worked out from the DNA. The sample table contains approximately 740,000 clones; only one count was recorded for roughly 70% of them. 1.5% to 2% of the sample is held by the ten biggest clonotypes.

Study-level results and caveats: Naive subsets generally had larger estimated clonotype richness than memory subsets. Pairwise subsampling led to the expectation that sequencing depth would affect the degree of clonotype sharing among donors. Compared with non-shared clonotypes, the clonotypes found in all four sorted-subset donors had higher generation probabilities. Only blood was sampled, and tissue TCR repertoires likely differ from those in blood. Rarefaction of sorted-subset datasets indicated incomplete sequencing despite the large sequencing depth. When several donors were compared, the shared fraction of clonotypes was 5% to 6.5% for naive CD4, 3.5% for naive CD8, 2% to 2.5% for memory CD4, and less than 0.45% for memory CD8. Because the study included a small number of donors, the genetic and exposure-history diversity represented was limited.

This clone was found once. The antigen it binds to is not known. No base-level quality is on record; no much larger clone is a single base apart. The germline V gene gives CDR1 as SNHLY and CDR2 as FYNNEI. From its cysteine to its phenylalanine, the CDR3 spans 15 amino acids. The only DNA kept is the CDR3, 45 bases in frame from the first base. V is pared back by 0 bases and J by 3 bases, with 12 bases lying between the germline termini. The donors were healthy, HIV-negative adults who had no recently reported acute infections or vaccinations. Every donor was a Caucasian adult residing in Nashville, Tennessee, USA. Magnetic negative selection was used to enrich CD4+ T cells, after which naive cells were positively selected on CD45RA and the negative fraction became the memory subset. Blood was obtained by leukapheresis, after which PBMCs were separated by Ficoll-Histopaque density gradient centrifugation and cryopreserved in liquid nitrogen vapor phase. Purity and quantity of every magnetically sorted T cell population were checked by analytical flow cytometry. Each sorted fraction had its genomic DNA isolated and then quantified by UV absorbance on a Nanodrop 2000c.

The sequence came from a woman aged 25 to 39 in good health. The rearranged segments are TRBV2 and TRBJ2-7, with a tentative D gene TRBD1 over 6 matching bases. The sequenced material came from memory CD4+ T cells sorted from blood. The cell subset or site label corresponds to: CD45RA-negative fraction. The DNA reads as follows: TGTGCCAGCAGTGAAGCGAGGCAGGGGCTCTACGAGCAGTACTTC. It encodes CASSEARQGLYEQYF.